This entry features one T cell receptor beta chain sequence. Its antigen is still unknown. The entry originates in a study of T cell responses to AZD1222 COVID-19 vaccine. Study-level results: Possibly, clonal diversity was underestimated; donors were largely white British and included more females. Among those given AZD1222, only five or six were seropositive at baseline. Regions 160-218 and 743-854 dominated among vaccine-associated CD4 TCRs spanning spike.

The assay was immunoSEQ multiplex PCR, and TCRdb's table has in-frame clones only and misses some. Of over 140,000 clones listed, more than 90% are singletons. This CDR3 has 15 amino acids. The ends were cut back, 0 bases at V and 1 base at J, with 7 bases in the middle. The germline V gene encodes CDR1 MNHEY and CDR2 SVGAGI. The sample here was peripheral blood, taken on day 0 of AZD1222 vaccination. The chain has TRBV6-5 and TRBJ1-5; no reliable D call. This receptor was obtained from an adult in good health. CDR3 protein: CASSYSMGSNQPQHF. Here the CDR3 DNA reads TGTGCCAGCAGTTACTCGATGGGGAGCAATCAGCCCCAGCATTTT.